What follows is one T cell receptor (beta chain) and its context. Its antigen is not yet known. It has no much larger one-base neighbor in the sample; base qualities were not kept. TCRB CDR3 regions were amplified from approximately 2 ug genomic DNA, or all available DNA if less, using the immunoSEQ assay. The multiplex PCR employed 60 forward primers targeting TCR V beta segments and 13 reverse primers targeting J beta segments. Synthetic control templates were spiked into each sample at limiting dilution to estimate reads per starting template. The Illumina HiSeq System generated sequencing reads of 87 bp. The authors' pipeline ran thus. PCR and sequencing errors were removed by a nearest neighbor algorithm that merged closely related sequences. TCR overlap was measured as the percentage of unique tumor TCR beta sequences also present in the same patient's peripheral blood. TCRdb took this table from immuneACCESS and kept in-frame rearrangements with V and J called. Such tables lack part of the clones; where checked against another copy, unresolved V genes explain under half of the gap, and the rest is unexplained. V, J and clone size are those of that table, while D and trimming were read from the DNA. The sample has about 58,000 clones on record, over 75% of them singletons. Roughly 10% of the sample is in the top ten clones.

The sample comes from a study of glioma-infiltrating T cells after dendritic cell vaccination (dated by TCRdb to the mid-2010s). A note on the overall study: A cohort of some 15 glioblastoma patients from Phase I and II dendritic cell vaccination trials was included, of whom 9 were newly diagnosed and 6 had recurrent disease. Between 2003 and 2012, patients were given autologous tumor lysate-pulsed dendritic cell vaccination. The vaccine was prepared from monocyte-derived dendritic cells that were cultured for approximately seven days with IL-4 and GM-CSF and then pulsed overnight with autologous tumor lysate. Three intradermal dendritic cell vaccine injections were administered to patients at biweekly intervals in the arm below the axilla. Tumor-infiltrating lymphocyte content was quantified and tumor and blood repertoires were compared in dendritic cell-vaccinated glioblastoma patients by deep sequencing of TCR beta CDR3 regions. TCR sequencing metrics, including TIL content and tumor-blood repertoire overlap, were correlated with survival after dendritic cell vaccination.

The time point label here, explained by the study, means: after dendritic cell vaccination, including at tumor progression/relapse. Patients were selected on the basis of adequate residual fresh-frozen tumor tissue and more than two years of available survival data. None of the glioblastoma patients carried an isocitrate dehydrogenase mutation, although molecular status otherwise varied. PBMC collection took place before vaccination, two weeks after the third vaccination, and at tumor progression if progression occurred. The Qiagen DNeasy Blood extraction Kit was used for extraction of genomic DNA. The investigation overall reported the following: The cohort was small and heterogeneous, only a few patients had full blood and tumor sets, and even fewer had initial-recurrent tumor pairs. TCR clonality showed no direct relationship with survival, which suggests that a diverse polyclonal response may matter. The three-group TCR overlap response model was described as speculative and requiring prospective validation. Longer time to progression and overall survival after dendritic cell vaccination were predicted by higher estimated pretreatment TIL content.

Spanning cysteine to phenylalanine, the CDR3 consists of 18 amino acids. Only CDR3 DNA is held: 54 bases, read in frame from base 1. CDR1 GTSNPN and CDR2 SVGIG were looked up in the germline V gene (reference sequence). Relative to germline, V is missing 0 bases and J is missing 5 bases, with 19 bases of the junction outside any gene match. This specimen consisted of blood, obtained after dendritic cell vaccination. The TCR comes from a human donor with glioblastoma. The chain uses TRBV30 and TRBJ2-7, with 7 bases in between that match TRBD1. The bases read TGTGCCTGGAGTGTAACGACAGGGTCCCGCAGGGTCCTCAACGAGCAGTACTTC. Translation gives CAWSVTTGSRRVLNEQYF.